This is a list of T cell receptor beta chains from one sample in a study of blood T cell repertoires in COVID-19. The table came from immunoSEQ multiplex PCR; TCRdb's copy has only in-frame clones and leaves some out. The sample consists of a few hundred thousand clones, approximately 87% of them appearing once. Material: peripheral blood. The receptors derive from a woman between 45 and 65 years old with acute or convalescent COVID-19. Each CDR3 is given with its conserved first and last residue. The D gene is left open where the match is weak. Clone size is shown for a subset of rows, as once, few, many or a class of expanded clone.

NA	TRBV19	TRBJ2-5	TRBD1	CASSIGTGKYQETQYF	TGTGCCAGTAGTATCGGGACAGGGAAGTACCAAGAGACCCAGTACTTC
NA	TRBV6-6	TRBJ1-5	NA	CASRPRGGQPQHF	TGTGCCAGCAGGCCACGGGGTGGGCAGCCCCAGCATTTT
few	TRBV19	TRBJ1-4	TRBD1	CASSPRTGGGGANEKLFF	TGTGCCAGTAGTCCCCGAACAGGGGGCGGAGGAGCTAATGAAAAACTGTTTTTT
NA	TRBV2	TRBJ1-1	NA	CASSVGQNTEAFF	TGTGCCAGCAGTGTCGGACAGAACACTGAAGCTTTCTTT
NA	TRBV19	TRBJ1-5	NA	CASSEQGNRRQPQHF	TGTGCCAGTAGCGAACAGGGTAACCGAAGGCAGCCCCAGCATTTT
NA	TRBV6-5	TRBJ2-5	NA	CASRFLIGDQYF	TGTGCCAGCAGATTTCTTATAGGGGACCAGTACTTC
NA	TRBV10-2	TRBJ2-5	TRBD2	CASSESYSSGYQETQYF	TGCGCCAGCAGTGAGTCGTATTCTAGCGGGTACCAAGAGACCCAGTACTTC
NA	TRBV7-8	TRBJ2-2	NA	CASSSGLANTGELFF	TGTGCCAGCAGCTCCGGACTGGCCAACACCGGGGAGCTGTTTTTT
NA	TRBV7-3	TRBJ1-4	NA	CASSTYTNEKLFF	TGTGCCAGCAGCACCTATACTAATGAAAAACTGTTTTTT
NA	TRBV30	TRBJ1-2	NA	CAGFFPDSQGSPNYGYTF	TGTGCCGGATTTTTTCCTGACAGCCAGGGTTCCCCAAACTATGGCTACACCTTC
NA	TRBV24-1	TRBJ2-3	TRBD1	CATGRGSTDTQYF	TGTGCCACCGGCAGGGGGAGCACAGATACGCAGTATTTT
NA	TRBV9	TRBJ2-1	TRBD1	CASSANTGADEQFF	TGTGCCAGCAGCGCCAACACAGGGGCCGATGAGCAGTTCTTC
NA	TRBV23-1	TRBJ2-3	NA	CASSQPGQSTDTQYF	TGCGCCAGCAGTCAGCCGGGACAAAGCACAGATACGCAGTATTTT
NA	TRBV29-1	TRBJ1-1	TRBD1	CSVGPIRGEMNTEAFF	TGCAGCGTTGGCCCGATCAGGGGGGAGATGAACACTGAAGCTTTCTTT
NA	TRBV10-1	TRBJ2-5	TRBD1	CASSLGARRDRQETQYF	TGCGCCAGCAGTTTGGGGGCCCGGAGGGACAGGCAAGAGACCCAGTACTTC
NA	TRBV5-5	TRBJ2-2	NA	CASNLGQYSGELFF	TGTGCCAGCAACCTTGGACAGTACTCCGGGGAGCTGTTTTTT